This T cell receptor beta chain was retrieved from a study of OX40 agonist ivuxolimab in advanced cancers. At the level of the whole study: Ivuxolimab was an agonistic, fully human IgG2 monoclonal antibody directed against OX40 (CD134), a costimulatory receptor. Of the roughly 52 dose-escalation patients, hepatocellular carcinoma was present in roughly 19, melanoma in roughly 15, renal cell carcinoma in 9 and head and neck cancer in 9. Prior anti-PD-1, anti-PD-L1 or anti-CTLA-4 therapy was permitted, and checkpoint inhibitors had been received by 30% to 40% of dose-escalation patients. Intravenous ivuxolimab was administered to patients every 2 weeks at six dose levels: 0.01, 0.1, 0.3, 1.5, 3 and 10 mg/kg. In the dose-escalation cohort, approximately 83% of patients were male, and the mean age was approximately 60 years with a range of about 20 to 79. The monotherapy dose-escalation portion (N ≈ 50 patients) of the phase I ivuxolimab trial is reported in the paper. Partial responses occurred in three dose-escalation patients, of whom one had hepatocellular carcinoma and two had cutaneous melanoma. The point of sequencing TCRbeta in the periphery was to test whether ivuxolimab changed TCR sequence diversity and drove clonal T-cell expansion. On the study overall, not on this receptor specifically: After ivuxolimab, CD8+ T cells had more expanded clones than CD4+ T cells on average. In the 0.1-3.0 mg/kg groups, partial responders had among the lowest normalized peripheral clonal expansion, particularly in CD8+ T cells. Antigen specificity was not determined for the clonally expanded peripheral T cells. Low levels of normalized T-cell clonal expansion were also seen in some patients who did not respond. At doses from 0.1 to 3.0 mg/kg, clonal expansion was seen in both CD4+ and CD8+ blood T cells between baseline and week 6.

Patients with autoimmune disease history or receiving systemic immunosuppression were excluded from the trial. Peripheral blood for TCR sequencing was collected from all dose cohorts at baseline, on cycle 4 day 1, and on cycle 7 day 1. Samples came from an open-label, multicenter, first-in-human phase I dose-escalation trial of ivuxolimab. The trial enrolled adults with locally advanced or metastatic head and neck squamous cell, hepatocellular, melanoma or renal cell carcinoma. Before TCR sequencing, CD4+ T cells and CD8+ T cells from peripheral blood were sorted into separate populations. In regard to this clone: Its target antigen remains unknown. No much larger clonotype is one base removed from it; base qualities were not supplied. In the same sample, other DNA sequences code for this CDR3.

CDR1 and CDR2 were assigned from the germline V gene (reference sequence) as MNHNY and SVGAGI. Including cysteine and phenylalanine, the CDR3 has 12 amino acids. Solely the CDR3 DNA is kept, with 36 bases framed from the first base. A distance of 17 bases separates the germline ends of V and J, which lose 6 bases and 11 bases respectively. Genomic DNA was extracted from sorted cells for sequencing of the TCRbeta CDR3 region. The immunoSEQ Assay was used to sequence the TCRbeta CDR3 regions. What TCRdb holds here is the immuneACCESS table cut down to in-frame rearrangements. Part of the clones is not present; checked against another copy, under half of the missing clones reflect an unresolved V gene, and the others are unexplained. For this sample the table gives 39,000 or so clones, of which 89% were detected only once. The ten top clones hold approximately 0.6% of the sample.

This sequence originates from an adult with an advanced solid tumor such as melanoma, head and neck, liver or kidney cancer. Sequencing was performed on CD4+ or CD8+ T cells sorted from blood, taken in a trial of the OX40 agonist ivuxolimab. The rearranged segments are TRBV6-6 and TRBJ2-7; the D gene is perhaps TRBD2, on 5 matching bases. The nucleotide sequence reads as follows: TGTGCCAGCAGAGCAACGGGGTCGATGGAGTACTTC. Its amino acids are CASRATGSMEYF.